A single sample gave rise to the 27 T cell receptor beta chains below, sequenced in a study of graft-versus-host responses after intestinal transplantation. These receptors have no known antigen. Clones were read by immunoSEQ multiplex PCR, and TCRdb kept only the in-frame ones, dropping some. The table has around 99,000 clones, about nine tenths seen once. The material sequenced was unstimulated CD4+ T cells sorted from spleen or lymph node cells, taken before transplant. These receptors all come from a human donor who was the organ donor for an intestinal transplant.

The chain combines TRBV7-2 with TRBJ1-3; D uncertain. Looked up from germline, CDR1 is SGHTA and CDR2 is FQGNSA. This CDR3 contains 13 residues. V was shortened by 0 bases and J by 2 bases, with 2 bases between the two germline ends. In DNA form, the CDR3 reads TGTGCCAGCAGCTTAGCCCCTGGAAACACCATATATTTT. Its protein is CASSLAPGNTIYF.

Only one count was recorded for this clone. V and J are TRBV9 and TRBJ2-3, with D uncertain. This CDR3 region has 15 residues. The germline V gene encodes CDR1 SGDLS and CDR2 YYNGEE. Trimming removed 5 bases from V and 5 bases from J, with 18 bases in between. The CDR3 loop is CASSVLPTTEDTQYF. The CDR3 nucleotides are TGTGCCAGCAGTGTCCTTCCGACGACTGAAGATACGCAGTATTTT.

This rearrangement joins TRBV30 to TRBJ2-2; tentatively, D is TRBD1 (6 bases). This CDR3 contains 14 residues. Looked up from germline, CDR1 is GTSNPN and CDR2 is SVGIG (reference sequence). V lost 0 bases and J lost 6, with 11 bases in between. The CDR3 nucleotides are TGTGCCTGGAGTGTACAGGGATGGTCCGGGGAGCTGTTTTTT. Its translation: CAWSVQGWSGELFF. The complete variable domain, with remaining parts taken from reference TRBV30 and TRBJ2-2, reads SQTIHQWPATLVQPVGSPLSLECTVEGTSNPNLYWYRQAAGRGLQLLFYSVGIGQISSEVPQNLSASRPQDRQFILSSKKLLLSDSGFYLCAWSVQGWSGELFFGEGSRLTVL.

The V and J genes are TRBV29-1 and TRBJ2-7; 7 bases line up with TRBD1. The CDR3 runs to 14 residues. Germline CDR1 reads SQVTM; CDR2 reads ANQGSEA. V was pared by 8 bases and J by 2 bases, with 12 bases of the junction left unmatched. CDR3 protein: CSNGKTGTPYEQYF. The CDR3 coding sequence is TGCAGCAATGGGAAGACAGGGACCCCCTACGAGCAGTACTTC.

The rearrangement links TRBV2 to TRBJ2-2; 10 nucleotides line up with TRBD1. This CDR3 has 16 residues. The germline gives CDR1 SNHLY, CDR2 FYNNEI. After removal of 4 bases from V and 3 bases from J, the junction contained 5 bases not matched to a gene. The CDR3 sequence is CASSGPGQGYTGELFF. The CDR3 nucleotides are TGTGCCAGCAGTGGGCCGGGACAGGGGTACACCGGGGAGCTGTTTTTT.

V and J are TRBV6-5 and TRBJ1-5; D gene uncertain. The V end was cut by 5 bases, the J end by 6 bases, with 8 bases between. The CDR3 has 12 amino acids. CDR1 is MNHEY and CDR2 is SVGAGI in the germline V gene. The CDR3 nucleotides read TGTGCCAGCAGTGAAGCGGGTCAGCCCCAGCATTTT. Translation gives CASSEAGQPQHF.

The chain joins TRBV19 to TRBJ1-2; TRBD1 agrees at 10 bases. With V trimmed by 4 bases and J by 8 bases, 13 bases remained unmatched. CDR1 and CDR2 (germline): LNHDA, SQIVND (reference sequence). This CDR3 is 16 amino acids long. The CDR3 sequence: CASSTFLGTGVGGYTF. The CDR3, as DNA: TGTGCCAGTAGTACCTTCCTCGGGACAGGGGTTGGAGGCTACACCTTC.

The CDR3 here is CASSVATGIEKLFF. The CDR3 DNA is TGTGCCAGCAGCGTAGCTACAGGGATCGAAAAACTGTTTTTT. The chain is built from TRBV9 and TRBJ1-4, with D tentatively TRBD1 (6 bases). Germline CDR1 SGDLS, CDR2 YYNGEE. V lost 0 bases and J 8 bases, leaving 11 bases between the germline ends. The CDR3 covers 14 residues.

The V and J genes are TRBV28 and TRBJ1-2; 7 bases match TRBD1. CDR1 is MDHEN and CDR2 is SYDVKM in the germline V gene. The CDR3 spans 16 residues. J lost 4 bases, V lost 3 bases, and 11 bases had no gene match. CDR3 coding DNA: TGTGCCAGCAGTTTGGGAGGGGGCATTGGTCCCTATGGCTACACCTTC. Amino acids: CASSLGGGIGPYGYTF.

V and J are TRBV29-1 and TRBJ1-1; D not resolved. V lost 7 bases and J lost 0, with 9 bases in between. This CDR3 comprises 12 residues. Germline V gene lookup returns CDR1 SQVTM and CDR2 ANQGSEA. The CDR3 coding sequence is TGCAGCGCGGACCCTATGAACACTGAAGCTTTCTTT. Translating gives CSADPMNTEAFF.

This clone occurred once. V and J are TRBV6-5 and TRBJ1-1; the D gene is possibly TRBD1 (5 bases). Germline V gene sequence: CDR1 MNHEY, CDR2 SVGAGI. The V end was cut by 2 bases, the J end by 6 bases, with 10 bases between. The CDR3 is 13 residues long. The CDR3 region has the DNA TGTGCCAGCAGTTACCGACAGTACTCTGAAGCTTTCTTT. This sequence encodes CASSYRQYSEAFF.

The V and J genes are TRBV18 and TRBJ2-7, with D possibly matching TRBD1 (6 bases). Germline V CDR1 and CDR2: KGHSH, LQKENI. V was pared by 1 base and J by 5 bases, with 6 bases between. The CDR3 loop spans 12 amino acids. CDR3: CASSPQGDEQYF. The CDR3 DNA follows: TGTGCCAGCTCACCACAGGGGGACGAGCAGTACTTC.

The chain recombines TRBV19 with TRBJ1-2; tentatively, D is TRBD1 (6 bases). Between the trimmed V and J ends, which lost 6 bases and 3 bases, there was a span of 17 bases. The CDR3 runs to 15 residues. Looked up from germline, CDR1 is LNHDA and CDR2 is SQIVND (reference sequence). CDR3 amino acids: CASRTQDRTHYGYTF. The CDR3 DNA follows: TGTGCCAGTAGAACTCAAGACAGGACTCACTATGGCTACACCTTC.

The V call is TRBV5-1, the J call TRBJ2-2, with a possible D match to TRBD1 (5 bases). Germline V gene lookup returns CDR1 SGHRS and CDR2 YFSETQ. Trimming removed 0 bases at V and 6 bases at J, with 12 bases between. This CDR3 contains 15 residues. The CDR3 DNA is TGCGCCAGCAGCTTGGTTTCAGGGTCTTCCGGGGAGCTGTTTTTT. Translation: CASSLVSGSSGELFF.

For this clone: Other DNA sequences in the same sample also yield this CDR3. The gene calls are TRBV2 and TRBJ1-1, with 7 bases lining up with TRBD1. Germline V gene data show CDR1 as SNHLY and CDR2 as FYNNEI. Trimming removed 3 bases from V and 3 bases from J; junction bases left unmatched: 4. The CDR3 totals 14 residues. The CDR3 nucleotides read TGTGCCAGCAGTGAGAAGGGGGCGCACACTGAAGCTTTCTTT. Translated: CASSEKGAHTEAFF.

This rearrangement joins TRBV2 to TRBJ2-3, with 8 bases that match TRBD2. The trim removed 1 base at V and 5 bases at J, leaving 5 bases unmatched. Germline-derived CDR1 and CDR2 are SNHLY and FYNNEI. The CDR3 has 15 residues. CDR3 residues: CASSEGKRGIDTQYF. For the CDR3, the DNA is TGTGCCAGCAGTGAAGGCAAGCGGGGGATAGATACGCAGTATTTT.

This chain uses TRBV6-6 with TRBJ1-5; D is ambiguous. CDR1 and CDR2 from the germline V gene are MNHNY and SVGAGI (reference sequence). The CDR3 is 14 amino acids. Deletions cut 0 bases from V and 8 bases from J, with 11 bases between. CDR3 amino acids: CASSYSGRREPQHF. In DNA, the CDR3 is TGTGCCAGCAGTTACTCGGGCAGACGAGAGCCCCAGCATTTT.

V gene TRBV5-6 combines with J gene TRBJ2-5; 9 bases align to TRBD1. The CDR3 extends over 15 amino acids. Germline assignment: CDR1 SGHDT and CDR2 YYEEEE. Trimming took 3 bases from V and 5 from J; bases not matched to a gene: 8. CDR3 bases: TGTGCCAGCAGCTACAAACAGGGGGCTGGGGAGACCCAGTACTTC. Its translation is CASSYKQGAGETQYF.

The chain is built from TRBV9 and TRBJ1-2, with no clear D. The CDR3 spans 13 residues. Germline CDR1 SGDLS, CDR2 YYNGEE. V was cut by 5 bases and J by 8 bases, with 16 bases left in between. CDR3 DNA: TGTGCCAGCAGTGGGTCTCCGGATAGCGGCTACACCTTC. Translation: CASSGSPDSGYTF.

The rearrangement joins TRBV5-4 to TRBJ1-4; a possible D gene is TRBD1 (5 bases). The CDR3 has 14 residues. Trimming removed 1 base from V and 8 bases from J, with 12 bases in between. The V gene's germline CDR1 is SGHNT and CDR2 YYREEE (reference sequence). This CDR3 is CASSLPAEGEKLFF. The CDR3 bases are TGTGCCAGCAGCTTGCCCGCTGAGGGGGAAAAACTGTTTTTT.

The rearrangement joins TRBV5-3 to TRBJ2-7; D is ambiguous. TRBV5-3 is an open reading frame whose function is uncertain. V was clipped by 4 bases and J by 12 bases, with 5 bases between them. The length of the CDR3 is 8 residues. CDR3 coding DNA: TGTGCCAGAAGCCCGGTGTACTTC. Its protein is CARSPVYF.

This clone came up a few times. The genes are TRBV5-1 and TRBJ1-6, with unresolved D. From germline, CDR1 is SGHRS and CDR2 YFSETQ. This CDR3 contains 17 residues. Trimming left V 0 bases short and J 2 bases short, with 12 bases between. CDR3 residues: CASSLALGRTYNSPLHF. For the CDR3, the DNA is TGCGCCAGCAGCTTGGCCCTTGGGAGAACCTATAATTCACCCCTCCACTTT.

The genes are TRBV6-5 and TRBJ1-4, with 9 positions matching TRBD1. V lost 7 bases, J lost 10 bases, and 7 bases stayed unmatched. Germline CDR1 reads MNHEY; CDR2 reads SVGAGI. This CDR3 contains 13 residues. CDR3 amino acids: CASTAGQGVKLFF. The CDR3 nucleotides are TGTGCCAGCACGGCGGGACAGGGAGTAAAACTGTTTTTT.

This clone was picked up a small number of times. The rearrangement links TRBV5-1 to TRBJ2-5, with 8 bases lining up with TRBD2. The J segment lost 6 bases and the V segment lost 4 bases, leaving 8 bases of the junction unmatched. The germline gives CDR1 SGHRS, CDR2 YFSETQ. The CDR3 consists of 14 residues. The CDR3 loop reads CASSPGGAMKTQYF. The CDR3 DNA reads as TGCGCCAGCAGCCCGGGGGGGGCTATGAAGACCCAGTACTTC.

This chain uses TRBV6-1 with TRBJ1-6, with 7 bases fitting TRBD1. The length of the CDR3 is 14 residues. The germline CDR1 and CDR2 sequences are MNHNS and SASEGT. Trimming removed 4 bases from V and 7 bases from J; junction bases left unmatched: 4. CDR3 nucleotide sequence: TGTGCCAGCAGTGTGCAGGGGGACAATTCACCCCTCCACTTT. Protein sequence: CASSVQGDNSPLHF.

The chain joins TRBV6-5 to TRBJ2-2; 9 nucleotides match TRBD2. Germline CDR1 is MNHEY and CDR2 is SVGAGI. V dropped 2 bases and J dropped 3; count of bases not matched to a gene: 1. The CDR3 totals 15 residues. CDR3 bases: TGTGCCAGCAGTTACGCGGGGGGGTACACCGGGGAGCTGTTTTTT. Protein: CASSYAGGYTGELFF.

The chain has TRBV5-5 and TRBJ2-5, with 7 bases fitting TRBD1. The CDR3 covers 16 residues. Per the germline V gene, CDR1 is SGHKS and CDR2 is YYEKEE (reference sequence). V shed 2 bases and J 1 base; nucleotides not matched to a gene: 8. CDR3 sequence (DNA): TGTGCCAGCAGCTTACAGACAGGGCCATCCCAAGAGACCCAGTACTTC. Its translation: CASSLQTGPSQETQYF.